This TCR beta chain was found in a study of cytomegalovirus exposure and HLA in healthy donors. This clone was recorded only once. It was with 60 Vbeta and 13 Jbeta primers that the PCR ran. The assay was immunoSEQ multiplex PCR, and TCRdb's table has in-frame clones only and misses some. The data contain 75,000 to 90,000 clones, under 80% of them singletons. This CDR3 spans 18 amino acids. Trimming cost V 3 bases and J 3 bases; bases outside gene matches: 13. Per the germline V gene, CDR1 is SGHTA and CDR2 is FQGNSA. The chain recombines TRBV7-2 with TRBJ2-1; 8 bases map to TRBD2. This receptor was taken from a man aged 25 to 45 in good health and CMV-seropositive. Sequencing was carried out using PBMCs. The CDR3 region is CASSFDAVAGIVYNEQFF. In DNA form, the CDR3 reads TGTGCCAGCAGCTTCGACGCGGTAGCGGGGATCGTCTACAATGAGCAGTTCTTC.